Listed below are T cell receptor beta chains from one sample, sequenced in a study of shared clonotypes between healthy human individuals. The method was immunoSEQ multiplex PCR; TCRdb's version includes in-frame clones alone and lacks a portion of them. In the table there are about 590,000 clones, 95% of which are singletons. Sequenced: naive CD8+ T cells sorted from blood. These receptors originate from a woman aged 30 to 39 in good health. Each CDR3 is given with its conserved first and last residue.

j_call v_call cdr3_aa
TRBJ1-2 TRBV2 CASIRRPRELLYGYTF
TRBJ2-1 TRBV19 CASRLAGGLNEQFF
TRBJ1-5 TRBV27 CASSPVDRGLGQPQHF
TRBJ2-7 TRBV6-6 CASSYGLGTAEQYF
TRBJ2-7 TRBV4-1 CASSQGLSVYEQYF
TRBJ1-4 TRBV2 CASIRDSRQAHEKLFF
TRBJ2-1 TRBV14 CASRPTIKGEQFF
TRBJ2-7 TRBV19 CASSPGLAGYEQYF
TRBJ2-7 TRBV13 CASSPTPSYEQYF
TRBJ2-1 TRBV7-7 CASSLATTLEQFF
TRBJ1-5 TRBV27 CASSPRQALGNQPQHF
TRBJ2-5 TRBV7-9 CASSSTDGQETQYF
TRBJ1-6 TRBV4-1 CASSQEGDQNSPLHF
TRBJ2-1 TRBV6-5 CASSPGQGELEQFF
TRBJ2-7 TRBV6-1 CASSEFRTSGIYEQYF
TRBJ2-3 TRBV21-1 CASSKAGSGRSTDTQYF
TRBJ2-7 TRBV4-1 CASSQDGLAGSEQYF
TRBJ2-7 TRBV2 CASSEWWGYEQYF